One and the same sample provided the 18 T cell receptor beta chains below, sequenced in a study of shared clonotypes between healthy human individuals. In the naive CD8 group, cells lacked CD45RO and were positively selected for CCR7, so terminally differentiated effector memory CD45RA+ cells were left out. Sequencing was performed with immunoSEQ multiplex PCR; in TCRdb, only in-frame clones are kept and a portion is missing. The sample includes hundreds of thousands of clones, about 96% of them seen just once. Sequencing was performed on naive CD8+ T cells sorted from blood. These receptors all come from a woman aged 25 to 45 in good health.

This clone was seen only once. The rearrangement links TRBV10-1 to TRBJ1-6; no clear D. V was cut by 1 base and J by 10 bases, with 8 bases left in between. Germline V CDR1 and CDR2: WNHNN, SYGVQD (reference sequence). The CDR3 covers 13 residues. CDR3 amino acids: CASSEFSGSPLHF. The DNA of the CDR3 is TGCGCCAGCAGTGAGTTTTCTGGGTCACCCCTCCACTTT.

The chain is built from TRBV7-9 and TRBJ2-7; maybe TRBD1 (6 bases). The CDR3 spans 14 residues. V was pared by 5 bases and J by 2 bases, with 13 bases between. Germline CDR1 and CDR2: SEHNR and FQNEAQ (reference sequence). CDR3 nucleotides: TGTGCCAGCAGCACCCGGACAGCCCCCTACGAGCAGTACTTC. Protein: CASSTRTAPYEQYF.

The chain uses TRBV7-2 and TRBJ1-3; possible D gene TRBD1, 5 bases. V gave up 7 bases and J gave up 0 bases, with 13 bases separating them. CDR1 is SGHTA and CDR2 is FQGNSA in the germline V gene. The CDR3 loop spans 15 amino acids. This chain's CDR3 is CASTNWGGSGNTIYF. CDR3 nucleotide sequence: TGTGCCAGCACAAATTGGGGGGGCTCTGGAAACACCATATATTTT.

V gene TRBV4-1 combines with J gene TRBJ2-5; 7 nucleotides line up with TRBD1. The CDR3 runs to 13 residues. Germline CDR1 reads MGHRA; CDR2 reads YSYEKL. V dropped 4 bases and J dropped 5; count of bases not matched to a gene: 4. CDR3 loop: CASSPRDSETQYF. CDR3 DNA sequence: TGCGCCAGCAGCCCCAGGGACAGTGAGACCCAGTACTTC.

This rearrangement joins TRBV28 to TRBJ2-3, with 8 bases lining up with TRBD2. Germline assignment: CDR1 MDHEN and CDR2 SYDVKM. The CDR3 length is 15 residues. J was trimmed by 2 bases and V by 6 bases; bases with no gene match: 7. CDR3 nucleotides: TGTGCCAGCAGCATTAGCGGGGCCCCCACAGATACGCAGTATTTT. This translates into CASSISGAPTDTQYF.

This sequence joins TRBV30 and TRBJ1-5, with a possible D match to TRBD1 (5 bases). Trimming left V 2 bases short and J 1 base short, with 6 bases between. The germline CDR1 and CDR2 sequences are GTSNPN and SVGIG (reference sequence). This CDR3 contains 13 residues. The chain's CDR3 is CAWSRDSNQPQHF. The CDR3 region has the DNA TGTGCCTGGAGTCGGGACAGCAATCAGCCCCAGCATTTT.

The chain employs TRBV2 and TRBJ2-1, with D uncertain. The V gene lost 6 bases and the J gene lost 4 bases, with 10 bases spanning the gap. Germline V gene sequence: CDR1 SNHLY, CDR2 FYNNEI. This CDR3 spans 13 amino acids. The CDR3 sequence is CASSLTSYNEQFF. The CDR3 bases are TGTGCCAGCAGCCTCACTTCGTACAATGAGCAGTTCTTC. Variable domain in full (rest from reference TRBV2 and TRBJ2-1): EPEVTQTPSHQVTQMGQEVILRCVPISNHLYFYWYRQILGQKVEFLVSFYNNEISEKSEIFDDQFSVERPDGSNFTLKIRSTKLEDSAMYFCASSLTSYNEQFFGPGTRLTVL.

The chain uses TRBV7-9 and TRBJ1-1; D is perhaps TRBD1 (5 bases). This CDR3 has 16 residues. Germline V gene lookup returns CDR1 SEHNR and CDR2 FQNEAQ (reference sequence). Trimming cost V 5 bases and J 0 bases, with 16 bases left between them. CDR3: CASSNDPTGLNTEAFF. CDR3 coding DNA: TGTGCCAGCAGCAATGATCCCACAGGACTGAACACTGAAGCTTTCTTT.

The chain uses TRBV27 and TRBJ2-7; 10 bases line up with TRBD2. The trim removed 2 bases at V and 5 bases at J, leaving 9 bases unmatched. The CDR3 runs 16 residues. Germline V gene lookup returns CDR1 MNHEY and CDR2 SMNVEV (reference sequence). This chain's CDR3 is CASSLSAGTSDDEQYF. CDR3 coding DNA: TGTGCCAGCAGTTTAAGTGCCGGGACTAGCGATGACGAGCAGTACTTC.

The chain carries TRBV10-3 and TRBJ1-1; D remains ambiguous. V was cut by 4 bases and J by 1 base, with 10 bases left in between. CDR1 is ENHRY and CDR2 is SYGVKD in the germline V gene. The CDR3 has 14 residues. Written as DNA, the CDR3 is TGTGCCATCAGTGCTGGGGAACAGAACACTGAAGCTTTCTTT. Its protein product is CAISAGEQNTEAFF.

V gene TRBV29-1 combines with J gene TRBJ2-1, with D hard to call. CDR3 length equals 13 residues. V shed 5 bases and J shed 4 bases, with 12 bases lying between them. Germline assignment: CDR1 SQVTM and CDR2 ANQGSEA. CDR3 in DNA: TGCAGCGTTCCCGTTCCCCCTTACAATGAGCAGTTCTTC. Its protein is CSVPVPPYNEQFF.

The chain couples TRBV15 to TRBJ1-2; TRBD1 matches at 8 bases. V gave up 5 bases and J gave up 5 bases; unmatched junction bases: 1. This CDR3 has 12 amino acids. Germline lookup yields CDR1 LNHNV and CDR2 YYDKDF (reference sequence). This chain's CDR3 is CATSWTGYGYTF. The CDR3 DNA sequence: TGTGCCACCAGCTGGACAGGGTATGGCTACACCTTC.

The chain uses TRBV28 and TRBJ1-5; TRBD1 agrees at 7 bases. The CDR3 has 18 amino acids. The V segment lost 5 bases and the J segment 0 bases; nucleotides outside the gene matches: 13. Germline V gene sequence: CDR1 MDHEN, CDR2 SYDVKM. As DNA, the CDR3 is TGTGCCAGCAGTACCCCGGGACAGACGTTAGCTAGCAATCAGCCCCAGCATTTT. This sequence encodes CASSTPGQTLASNQPQHF.

The chain joins TRBV7-8 to TRBJ2-7; 8 bases match TRBD2. From germline, CDR1 is SGHVS and CDR2 FQNEAQ. Trimming removed 5 bases from V and 2 bases from J; junction bases left unmatched: 8. CDR3 size: 15 residues. CDR3 sequence (DNA): TGTGCCAGCAGCGCCTCTAGCGGGCCAACCTACGAGCAGTACTTC. Amino acids: CASSASSGPTYEQYF. Full variable domain (missing parts from reference TRBV7-8 and TRBJ2-7): GAGVSQSPRYKVAKRGQDVALRCDPISGHVSLFWYQQALGQGPEFLTYFQNEAQLDKSGLPSDRFFAERPEGSVSTLKIQRTQQEDSAVYLCASSASSGPTYEQYFGPGTRLTVT.

V gene TRBV6-6 combines with J gene TRBJ2-3, with D unclear. Germline V gene lookup returns CDR1 MNHNY and CDR2 SVGAGI (reference sequence). This CDR3 is 14 amino acids long. V lost 5 bases and J lost 0, with 9 bases in between. CDR3 DNA sequence: TGTGCCAGCAGTGGTACGGTCAGCACAGATACGCAGTATTTT. It yields the protein CASSGTVSTDTQYF.

The chain uses TRBV6-1 and TRBJ2-1; TRBD2 agrees at 7 bases. The germline gives CDR1 MNHNS, CDR2 SASEGT. Trimming cost V 2 bases and J 8 bases; bases outside gene matches: 12. This CDR3 is 16 amino acids long. CDR3 sequence reads: CASSETVAGVLDEQFF. CDR3 sequence (DNA): TGTGCCAGCAGTGAAACGGTTGCGGGAGTCCTCGATGAGCAGTTCTTC.

This chain joins TRBV5-4 and TRBJ2-7; 10 positions match TRBD2. The CDR3 runs to 14 residues. V lost 3 bases and J lost 2; bases outside the gene matches: 2. The germline V gene has CDR1 SGHNT and CDR2 YYREEE (reference sequence). CDR3 in amino acids: CASSSLAGPYEQYF. CDR3 in DNA: TGTGCCAGCAGCTCACTAGCGGGGCCCTACGAGCAGTACTTC.

The chain has TRBV12-5 and TRBJ1-5; D gene unclear. The CDR3 is 13 amino acids. Trimming removed 0 bases from V and 10 bases from J, with 10 bases in between. In germline, CDR1 is LGHNT, CDR2 FRNRAP. The CDR3 region has the DNA TGTGCTAGTGGTTTGGTACAACCTCCCCCCCAGCATTTT. Its protein is CASGLVQPPPQHF.